This entry features one T cell receptor beta chain sequence. Germline CDR1 is LGHNA and CDR2 is YNFKEQ. The CDR3 extends over 16 amino acids. J gave up 4 bases and V 4 bases, and 5 bases lay outside the gene matches. This sample was taken from a study of blood T cell repertoires in COVID-19. Authors' processing steps: Scientists estimated how many nucleated cells there were by amplifying reference gene primers. Clones were read by immunoSEQ multiplex PCR, and TCRdb kept only the in-frame ones, dropping some. The V and J calls and clone size were taken over from that table, and D and trimming were inferred from the DNA. The sample carries fewer than 70,000 clones, approximately 83% recorded once.

Sequencing was carried out using peripheral blood. The V and J genes are TRBV4-2 and TRBJ2-2; 11 nucleotides line up with TRBD2. This clonotype was obtained from an elderly man with acute or convalescent COVID-19. The CDR3 is CASSPGTSGGTGELFF. The CDR3 nucleotides are TGTGCCAGCAGCCCTGGGACTAGCGGTGGCACCGGGGAGCTGTTTTTT.